Listed below are T cell receptor beta chains from one sample, sequenced in a study of blood T cell repertoires in COVID-19. Assay used: immunoSEQ multiplex PCR; TCRdb lists only in-frame clones, some missing. The table records more than 25,000 clones, approximately 94% of them present only once. The sample was peripheral blood. These receptors were obtained from a human donor with active COVID-19. The donor label of this sample is uncertain. CDR3s include the opening cysteine and the closing phenylalanine or tryptophan.

cdr3_aa,cdr3_length,j_call,v_call
CASSPRDYNNEQFF,14,TRBJ2-1,TRBV2
CASSQEPGPYEQYF,14,TRBJ2-7,TRBV4-3
CASFGGANTGELFF,14,TRBJ2-2,TRBV5-1
CASSLPLRLAGGVDEQFF,18,TRBJ2-1,TRBV7-9
CASSPSGDYNSPLHF,15,TRBJ1-6,TRBV7-9
CASSLLQGGTEAFF,14,TRBJ1-1,TRBV27
CASGPVGSRRDGYTF,15,TRBJ1-2,TRBV5-4
CASSQDLRERQTQYF,15,TRBJ2-5,TRBV4-1
CASSIPYAGQLSQPQHF,17,TRBJ1-5,TRBV19
CASSQTVSRTDTQYF,15,TRBJ2-3,TRBV19
CASSPPPRGIQYF,13,TRBJ2-4,TRBV7-2
CATSSRTGALYGYTF,15,TRBJ1-2,TRBV15
CASSGLKAYNEQFF,14,TRBJ2-1,TRBV6-5
CAGRSRAGELFF,12,TRBJ2-2,TRBV19
CATSRAGTGSNQPQHF,16,TRBJ1-5,TRBV15
CAWSRIPGGNYGYTF,15,TRBJ1-2,TRBV30
CASSQKTSGRVNTGELFF,18,TRBJ2-2,TRBV3-1/TRBV3-2
CAILPRDTIYF,11,TRBJ1-3,TRBV19
CASSMAGTGANVLTF,15,TRBJ2-6,TRBV19
CASSYGGGSSAGELFF,16,TRBJ2-2,TRBV13
CASSPGGLAGNYEQYF,16,TRBJ2-7,TRBV4-1
CAWSGGRGPSYEQYF,15,TRBJ2-7,TRBV30
CASSTGNTGELFF,13,TRBJ2-2,TRBV9
CASSQDESGTGLFSNQPQHF,20,TRBJ1-5,TRBV4-1
CAWSALGTVYQPQHF,15,TRBJ1-5,TRBV30
CASSPSSGGSYEQYF,15,TRBJ2-7,TRBV6-6
CASSPPGARSGNTIYF,16,TRBJ1-3,TRBV18
CASSSQGNTEAFF,13,TRBJ1-1,TRBV6-5
CASSGDRAPYGYTF,14,TRBJ1-2,TRBV11-2
CASSPALGDSRNTEAFF,17,TRBJ1-1,TRBV9
CASSQGGFGTVKNIQYF,17,TRBJ2-4,TRBV4-3